This section outlines one T cell receptor beta chain sequence together with its context. This entry comes from a study of blood T cell repertoires in COVID-19. About the study: Some COVID-19 samples were acute and others convalescent; all came from the United States, Italy and Spain.

This CDR3 has 14 residues. V was clipped by 1 base and J by 3 bases; unmatched bases: 2. Per germline, CDR1 LGHDT and CDR2 YNNKEL (reference sequence). The table came from immunoSEQ multiplex PCR; TCRdb's copy has only in-frame clones and leaves some out. The sample carries more than 200,000 clones, just over 85% recorded once. The chain is built from TRBV3-1 (or the pseudogene TRBV3-2) and TRBJ2-7, with TRBD1 matching 8 bases. This clonotype was sampled from a man aged 45 to 65 with COVID-19, enrolled during active disease. The sample was peripheral blood. The CDR3 DNA sequence: TGTGCCAGCAGCCAAGGACAGGGGAGCTACGAGCAGTACTTC. Its protein product is CASSQGQGSYEQYF.